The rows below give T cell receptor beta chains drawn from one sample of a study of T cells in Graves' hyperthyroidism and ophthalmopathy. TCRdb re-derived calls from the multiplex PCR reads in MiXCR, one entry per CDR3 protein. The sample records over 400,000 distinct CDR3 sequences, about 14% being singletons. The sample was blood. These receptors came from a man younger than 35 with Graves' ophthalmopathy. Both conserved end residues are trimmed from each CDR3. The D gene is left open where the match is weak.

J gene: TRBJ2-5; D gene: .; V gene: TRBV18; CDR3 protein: ASSPGVAQETQY
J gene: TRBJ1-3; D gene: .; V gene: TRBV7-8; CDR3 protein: ASSLNPGTGSGNTIY
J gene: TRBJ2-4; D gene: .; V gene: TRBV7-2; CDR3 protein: ASSLRAGQGIYSSDIQY
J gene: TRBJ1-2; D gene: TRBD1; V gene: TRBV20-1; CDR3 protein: SAGGGQGAHGYT
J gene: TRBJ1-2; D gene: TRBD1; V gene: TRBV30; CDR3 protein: AWSVWGQGWDGYT
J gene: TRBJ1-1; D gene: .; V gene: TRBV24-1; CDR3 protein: ATSRGNTEAF
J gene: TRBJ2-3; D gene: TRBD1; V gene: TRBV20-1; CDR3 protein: SAIDRGRTDTQY
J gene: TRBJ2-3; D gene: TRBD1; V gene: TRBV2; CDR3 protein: ASGQGVDTQY
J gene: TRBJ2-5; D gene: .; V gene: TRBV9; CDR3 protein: ASSVAPTRTQETQY
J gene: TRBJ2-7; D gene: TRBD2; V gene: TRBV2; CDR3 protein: ASRLTSGGHYEQY
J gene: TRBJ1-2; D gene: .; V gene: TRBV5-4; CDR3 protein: ASSLELVETLNYGYT
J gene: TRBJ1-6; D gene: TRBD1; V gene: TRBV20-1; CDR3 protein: SAPGTGEYSPLH
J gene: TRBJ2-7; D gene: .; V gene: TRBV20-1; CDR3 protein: SASEGYEQY
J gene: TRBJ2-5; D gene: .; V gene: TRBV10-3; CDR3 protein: AIGAVPQETQY
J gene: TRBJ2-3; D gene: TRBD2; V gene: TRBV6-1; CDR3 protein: ASRDSGGGADTQY
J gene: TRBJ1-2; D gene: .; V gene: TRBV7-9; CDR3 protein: ASSDHPRTPGYGYT
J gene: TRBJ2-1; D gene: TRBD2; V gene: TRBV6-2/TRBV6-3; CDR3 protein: ASSYYSLTSGGTNEQF
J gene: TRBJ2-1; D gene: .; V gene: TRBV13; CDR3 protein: ASSFLGGNEQF
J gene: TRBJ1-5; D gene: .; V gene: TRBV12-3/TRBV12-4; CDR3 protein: ASGYNQPQH
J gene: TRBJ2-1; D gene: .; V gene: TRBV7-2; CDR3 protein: ASSFRDGRNEQF
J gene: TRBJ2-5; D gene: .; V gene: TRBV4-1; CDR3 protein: ASSQDYGRGLETQY
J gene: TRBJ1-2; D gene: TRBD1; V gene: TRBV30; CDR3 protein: AWSDTWNRGQYGYT